Presented here are 17 T cell receptor delta chains from one specimen sequenced in a study of gamma-delta T cells after stem cell transplantation. TCRdb re-called clones from the RT-PCR reads via CATT. The table shows about 5,700 delta-chain clones, with roughly 2% occurring only once. The material sequenced was gamma-delta T cells. The source of these receptors is a human donor. It is not recorded whose cells these are; they may come from a transplant donor.

A few counts support this clone. TCRdb lists the protein of a much larger clone for this DNA, which differs at residue 10, so this is likely a read error; the protein given here is translated from the DNA itself. The chain links TRDV2 to TRDJ1; tentative D call: TRDD3 (6 bases). Trimming pared 0 bases from V and 3 bases from J, leaving 28 bases between. The CDR3 has 20 residues. CDR1 and CDR2 (germline): GEAIGNYY, EKD. The CDR3 here is CACDTVTPGRYGSRADKLIF. The CDR3 DNA reads as TGTGCCTGTGACACCGTGACACCTGGGAGATACGGAAGTAGGGCCGATAAACTCATCTTT.

The sample holds a few counts of this clone. The amino acid sequence in TCRdb belongs to a much larger clone and departs from this DNA's translation at residue 16, likely a sequencing read error; the sequence shown is translated from the DNA. This CDR3 reads CACDSTDGGYSWDTRRMFF. In DNA form, the CDR3 reads TGTGCCTGTGACTCCACGGATGGGGGATACTCCTGGGACACCCGACGGATGTTTTTC. V is TRDV2 and J is TRDJ3; 10 bases match TRDD3. The V gene's germline CDR1 is GEAIGNYY and CDR2 EKD. The CDR3 consists of 19 residues.

This clone appeared a few times. The TCRdb protein, from a much larger clone, departs from this DNA's translation at residue 5, likely by read error; the protein shown derives from the DNA. The genes are TRDV2 and TRDJ1; the D is unclear. Germline values: CDR1 GEAIGNYY, CDR2 EKD. V was trimmed by 3 bases and J by 2 bases, leaving 30 bases between them. The CDR3 loop spans 20 amino acids. CDR3 residues: CACDAVEFGARLRETDKLIF. The CDR3 bases are TGTGCCTGTGACGCCGTGGAGTTCGGAGCCCGACTGCGAGAAACCGATAAACTCATCTTT.

In the case of this clone: The protein TCRdb gives is from a much larger clone and does not agree with this DNA's translation at residue 7, likely a read error; the protein shown here comes from the DNA. The genes are TRDV2 and TRDJ2, with D possibly matching TRDD3 (5 bases). V lost 2 bases to trimming and J lost 0 bases, with 18 bases between them. The CDR3 is made up of 18 amino acids. Germline assignment: CDR1 GEAIGNYY and CDR2 EKD. CDR3 protein: CACDILEDNPALTAQLFF. CDR3 nucleotides: TGTGCCTGTGACATTCTGGAGGATAATCCAGCTTTGACAGCACAACTCTTCTTT.

This clone showed up just a few times. A far larger clone is one base from this, pointing to a likely read error. The same CDR3 arises from other DNA sequences in this sample as well. The chain carries TRDV1 and TRDJ1; 10 bases align to TRDD3. The CDR3 spans 22 residues. V shed 5 bases, J shed 3 bases, and the junction held 27 bases outside the gene matches. Germline lookup yields CDR1 TSWWSYY and CDR2 QGS. The CDR3 loop is CALGIPFLTMHLYWGIPDKLIF. The CDR3 region has the DNA TGTGCTCTTGGGATACCCTTCCTAACAATGCACCTATACTGGGGGATCCCCGATAAACTCATCTTT.

As regards this clone: TCRdb's protein, taken from a much larger clone, differs from this DNA's translation at residue 5, likely owing to a read error; the protein displayed comes from the DNA. The chain employs TRDV2 and TRDJ1, with 10 positions matching TRDD3. CDR1 is GEAIGNYY, CDR2 EKD, per germline. V dropped 2 bases and J dropped 3; count of bases not matched to a gene: 5. CDR3 length: 15 residues. The CDR3 DNA is TGTGCCTGTGACAAACTGGGGGATCTAGCCGATAAACTCATCTTT. As protein: CACDKLGDLADKLIF.

This clone has more than one count but fewer than ten. The protein TCRdb lists belongs to a much larger clone and differs from this DNA's translation at residue 12, which points to a read error; the protein shown is made from the DNA. The chain has TRDV2 and TRDJ1; D ambiguous. The germline gives CDR1 GEAIGNYY, CDR2 EKD. The CDR3 contains 14 residues. The CDR3 sequence is CACDPIAAADKPIF. The CDR3 DNA reads TGCGCCTGTGACCCTATAGCTGCCGCAGATAAACCCATCTTT.

Many counts were recorded for this clone. The V call is TRDV2, the J call TRDJ1, with TRDD3 matching 12 bases. From germline, CDR1 is GEAIGNYY and CDR2 EKD. With V trimmed by 3 bases and J by 3 bases, 10 bases remained unmatched. The CDR3 consists of 17 residues. DNA for the CDR3: TGTGCCTGTGACGCTGTACTGGGGGATACAGGACCCGATAAACTCATCTTT. The encoded protein is CACDAVLGDTGPDKLIF.

This clone was detected only a few times. This CDR3 is CACDDILGDTQTSSWDTRQMFF. In DNA form, the CDR3 reads TGTGCCTGTGACGATATACTGGGGGATACGCAGACCAGCTCCTGGGACACCCGACAGATGTTTTTC. The V gene is TRDV2, the J gene TRDJ3; 13 bases agree with TRDD3. The V gene end was trimmed by 3 bases and the J gene end by 0 bases; junction bases not matched to a gene: 13. The length of the CDR3 is 22 residues. Germline lookup yields CDR1 GEAIGNYY and CDR2 EKD.

This clone was detected a few times. One base separates it from a far larger clone, so it is likely a read error. This specimen includes other DNA sequences encoding the same CDR3. This chain connects TRDV2 to TRDJ1; the match to TRDD3 covers 8 bases. V trimming: 0 bases; J trimming: 0 bases; junction bases outside the gene matches: 8. There are 17 residues in the CDR3. Germline CDR1 is GEAIGNYY and CDR2 is EKD. The CDR3 nucleotides read TGTGCCTGTGACACCGTACTGGGGGCCAAGTACACCGATAAACTCATCTTT. It yields the protein CACDTVLGAKYTDKLIF.

About this clone: This likely stems from a read error, as it lies one base from a far larger clone. The identical CDR3 is also encoded by other nucleotide sequences in the sample. The chain is built from TRDV2 and TRDJ2, with 10 bases that match TRDD3. The CDR3 covers 17 residues. The ends lost 3 bases at V and 5 bases at J; junction bases unmatched: 11. The germline V gene encodes CDR1 GEAIGNYY and CDR2 EKD. In DNA, the CDR3 is TGTGCCTGTGACCAAGTACTGGGGGATGGGGGAACAGCACAACTCTTCTTT. It is translated as CACDQVLGDGGTAQLFF.

This clone was counted only a few times. Translating this DNA gives a protein that differs at residue 14 from the TCRdb one, which belongs to a much larger clone; a read error is likely, and the protein shown is this translation. The chain uses TRDV2 and TRDJ1; a possible D gene is TRDD3 (6 bases). The CDR3 runs 16 residues. The germline V gene encodes CDR1 GEAIGNYY and CDR2 EKD. CDR3 DNA: TGTGCCTGTGACCCCCTGGCTGGGGAGGGGTCCGATAAACCCATCTTT. Its translation: CACDPLAGEGSDKPIF.

The sample holds a few counts of this clone. TCRdb attributes to this sequence the protein of a much larger clone, which differs from the DNA translation at residue 8; a read error is likely, and the protein displayed is translated from the DNA. The rearrangement uses TRDV2 and TRDJ1, with 9 bases that match TRDD3. V was pared by 0 bases and J by 4 bases, with 11 bases of the junction left unmatched. This CDR3 has 17 amino acids. The germline V gene encodes CDR1 GEAIGNYY and CDR2 EKD. The CDR3 bases are TGTGCCTGTGACACCCTCGCTAGGGGATACGCAGGCGATAAACTCATCTTT. Translating it yields CACDTLARGYAGDKLIF.

Many counts were recorded for this clone. This chain joins TRDV2 and TRDJ1, with 8 positions matching TRDD3. Germline CDR1 reads GEAIGNYY; CDR2 reads EKD. The CDR3 runs 17 residues. J lost 0 bases, V lost 2 bases, and 10 bases had no gene match. The DNA for the CDR3 is TGTGCCTGTGACAACGTACTGGGGGTCCGGTACACCGATAAACTCATCTTT. Residues: CACDNVLGVRYTDKLIF.

Ten or more counts support this clone. The rearrangement links TRDV2 to TRDJ3; 9 nucleotides agree with TRDD3. The CDR3 totals 20 residues. V was clipped by 3 bases and J by 0 bases; unmatched bases: 11. CDR1 and CDR2 from the germline V gene are GEAIGNYY and EKD. CDR3 residues: CACDAAGGSGGSWDTRQMFF. The CDR3 DNA reads as TGTGCCTGTGACGCGGCTGGGGGATCAGGAGGCTCCTGGGACACCCGACAGATGTTTTTC.

This clone has only a few counts. This likely came from a read error, as a far larger clone is one base away. The sample contains more than one DNA sequence encoding this CDR3. This chain connects TRDV2 to TRDJ1, with 11 bases aligning to TRDD3. V lost 7 bases to trimming and J lost 5 bases; unmatched junction nucleotides: 14. The CDR3 covers 16 residues. Germline loops: CDR1 GEAIGNYY, CDR2 EKD. The CDR3 is CACKRLGDIFPDKLIF. In DNA, the CDR3 is TGTGCCTGCAAACGACTGGGGGATATTTTCCCAGATAAACTCATCTTT.

This clone was picked up a small number of times. TCRdb attributes to this sequence the protein of a much larger clone, which differs from the DNA translation at residue 16; a read error is likely, and the protein displayed is translated from the DNA. The CDR3 is CACDPLRTGGYEADKPIF. CDR3 in DNA: TGTGCCTGTGACCCCCTTCGTACTGGGGGATACGAAGCCGATAAACCCATCTTT. V is TRDV2 and J is TRDJ1; 13 positions agree with TRDD3. Germline V gives CDR1 GEAIGNYY, CDR2 EKD. The CDR3 is made up of 18 amino acids.